In its sample, the clone carrying this TCR beta chain was seen a few times. The source of the sample is a study of T cells after yellow fever vaccination. The 5'RACE template-switching step produced TCR cDNA and added a universal primer site and UMIs. TCRdb processed the 5' RACE reads anew with MiXCR; each CDR3 protein has one entry. In the table there are 300,000 to 350,000 distinct CDR3 sequences, roughly 10% of which are singletons. Germline values: CDR1 SGHTS, CDR2 YDEGEE. Trimming removed 0 bases at V and 3 bases at J, with 4 bases between. The CDR3 extends over 13 amino acids. The sample in question was CD4+ T cells sorted from PBMCs, obtained 45 days after the yellow fever booster vaccination. The TCR was taken from a man between 18 and 35 years old who received the YFV17D yellow fever vaccine. J is TRBJ2-1 and V is TRBV5-8; no firm D call. Here the CDR3 DNA reads TGTGCCAGCAGCTTGGCCCACTACAATGAGCAGTTCTTC. The encoded protein is CASSLAHYNEQFF.